These 16 T cell receptor beta chains originate from one sample sequenced in a study of OX40 agonist ivuxolimab in advanced cancers. The repertoire was sequenced with immunoSEQ multiplex PCR; TCRdb's copy has only in-frame clones and lacks some. The table includes over 50,000 clones, approximately 84% detected once. Sequencing used CD4+ or CD8+ T cells sorted from blood, obtained in a trial of the OX40 agonist ivuxolimab. Every receptor here comes from an adult with an advanced solid tumor such as melanoma, head and neck, liver or kidney cancer.

This clone was counted only a few times. The J gene is TRBJ2-5, the V gene TRBV4-2; D may be TRBD1 (5 bases). The CDR3 sequence is 15 residues long. Germline V CDR1 and CDR2: LGHNA, YNFKEQ. The V end was cut by 3 bases, the J end by 1 base, with 12 bases between. Here the CDR3 reads CASSHSWGLQETQYF. CDR3 bases: TGTGCCAGCAGCCACTCTTGGGGCCTCCAAGAGACCCAGTACTTC.

This sequence joins TRBV5-4 and TRBJ2-3, with a tentative D call TRBD1 (6 bases). CDR3 size: 13 residues. Trimming stripped 3 bases from V and 1 base from J, with 6 bases between. Germline V CDR1 and CDR2: SGHNT, YYREEE (reference sequence). CDR3 amino acids: CASSYRGTDTQYF. The CDR3 DNA follows: TGTGCCAGCAGCTACAGGGGCACAGATACGCAGTATTTT.

This rearrangement joins TRBV27 to TRBJ2-2; 9 bases map to TRBD2. The junction had 13 bases not matched to a gene; V was cut back by 8 bases and J by 0 bases. The CDR3 spans 18 residues. Germline V lookup: CDR1 MNHEY, CDR2 SMNVEV (reference sequence). The CDR3 sequence is CASRFFSGRGPNTGELFF. The CDR3 DNA is TGTGCCAGCCGCTTTTTTAGCGGGAGAGGCCCGAACACCGGGGAGCTGTTTTTT.

The chain is built from TRBV4-1 and TRBJ2-7; the match to TRBD2 covers 8 bases. Germline CDR1 and CDR2: MGHRA and YSYEKL. After removal of 2 bases from V and 5 bases from J, the junction contained 23 bases not matched to a gene. There are 20 residues in the CDR3. The CDR3 reads CASSQRDVTSMGTSVHEQYF. The CDR3 nucleotides read TGCGCCAGCAGCCAAAGGGACGTCACATCAATGGGGACTAGTGTTCACGAGCAGTACTTC.

Here the CDR3 reads CASRDRVNQPQHF. CDR3 coding DNA: TGTGCCAGCCGGGACAGGGTTAATCAGCCCCAGCATTTT. V and J are TRBV19 and TRBJ1-5; 9 nucleotides line up with TRBD1. The germline gives CDR1 LNHDA, CDR2 SQIVND (reference sequence). The length of the CDR3 is 13 residues. Trimming cost V 9 bases and J 4 bases; bases outside gene matches: 4.

The rearrangement links TRBV5-1 to TRBJ2-3, with D perhaps assigned TRBD1 or TRBD2 (5 bases each). The germline V gene encodes CDR1 SGHRS and CDR2 YFSETQ. V lost 4 bases and J 2 bases, leaving 14 bases between the germline ends. The CDR3 sequence is 15 residues long. This CDR3 reads CASSPTRGDTDTQYF. In DNA form, the CDR3 reads TGCGCCAGCAGCCCCACGAGAGGGGACACAGATACGCAGTATTTT.

The V and J genes are TRBV2 and TRBJ2-5; D is ambiguous. Trimming cost V 6 bases and J 0 bases, with 11 bases left between them. The CDR3 length is 14 residues. Germline loops: CDR1 SNHLY, CDR2 FYNNEI. The CDR3 DNA follows: TGTGCCAGCAGGGGGTCACGGGACCAAGAGACCCAGTACTTC. Translated, it gives CASRGSRDQETQYF.

CDR3 sequence: CASSHGTSGITDTQYF. The CDR3 DNA reads TGTGCCAGCTCACACGGGACTAGCGGGATCACAGATACGCAGTATTTT. This chain joins TRBV18 and TRBJ2-3, with 13 bases that match TRBD2. The CDR3 has 16 amino acids. J gave up 2 bases and V 4 bases, and 3 bases lay outside the gene matches. CDR1 is KGHSH and CDR2 is LQKENI in the germline V gene.

The chain links TRBV6-6 to TRBJ2-7; D may correspond to TRBD1 or TRBD2 (5 bases each). Germline-derived CDR1 and CDR2 are MNHNY and SVGAGI (reference sequence). The V and J ends lost 5 bases and 2 bases respectively, with 16 bases between them. This CDR3 is built from 15 residues. The CDR3 DNA follows: TGTGCCAGCAGTAAACCGGGACGATCTGCCTACGAGCAGTACTTC. As protein: CASSKPGRSAYEQYF.

The V call is TRBV2, the J call TRBJ2-2, with D possibly matching TRBD1 (6 bases). The CDR3 runs to 15 residues. V lost 7 bases and J 6 bases, leaving 18 bases between the germline ends. Germline V lookup: CDR1 SNHLY, CDR2 FYNNEI. CDR3: CASTRGGYDAGELFF. CDR3 sequence (DNA): TGTGCCAGCACCAGAGGGGGATACGATGCCGGGGAGCTGTTTTTT. The variable domain in full, completed from reference TRBV2 and TRBJ2-2, reads EPEVTQTPSHQVTQMGQEVILRCVPISNHLYFYWYRQILGQKVEFLVSFYNNEISEKSEIFDDQFSVERPDGSNFTLKIRSTKLEDSAMYFCASTRGGYDAGELFFGEGSRLTVL.

This chain connects TRBV11-2 to TRBJ2-2; D is undetermined. With 1 base removed from V and 6 bases from J, the gap between germline ends came to 12 bases. The CDR3 loop spans 15 amino acids. CDR1 is SGHAT, CDR2 FQNNGV, per germline. CDR3 amino acids: CASSLGLSPSGELFF. In DNA, the CDR3 is TGTGCCAGCAGCTTAGGCCTCAGCCCCTCCGGGGAGCTGTTTTTT.

V and J are TRBV30 and TRBJ1-1; D not resolved. The CDR3 runs to 11 residues. Trimming took 5 bases from V and 4 from J, leaving 8 bases between them. Looked up from germline, CDR1 is GTSNPN and CDR2 is SVGIG (reference sequence). CDR3 loop: CAWYLLTEAFF. Written as DNA, the CDR3 is TGTGCCTGGTACCTTCTCACTGAAGCTTTCTTT.

The chain links TRBV28 to TRBJ2-7, with a possible D match to TRBD1 (6 bases). CDR1 and CDR2 from the germline V gene are MDHEN and SYDVKM. Between the trimmed V and J ends, which lost 6 bases and 2 bases, there was a span of 14 bases. There are 14 residues in the CDR3. The CDR3 loop reads CASRSDRPTYEQYF. CDR3 DNA: TGTGCCAGCAGATCAGACAGGCCGACCTACGAGCAGTACTTC.

The chain couples TRBV19 to TRBJ1-1; no firm D call. Germline V gene data show CDR1 as LNHDA and CDR2 as SQIVND (reference sequence). This CDR3 contains 14 residues. V lost 0 bases to trimming and J lost 7 bases, with 12 bases between them. The CDR3 region is CASSIEGFEVEAFF. The CDR3 DNA reads TGTGCCAGTAGTATAGAAGGGTTTGAAGTTGAAGCTTTCTTT.

This chain joins TRBV7-8 and TRBJ1-2; D is possibly TRBD1 (6 bases). Germline V gene data show CDR1 as SGHVS and CDR2 as FQNEAQ. The CDR3 is 14 amino acids. V lost 5 bases to trimming and J lost 4 bases, with 14 bases between them. The chain's CDR3 is CASSNPDRSYGYTF. The CDR3 bases are TGTGCCAGCAGCAATCCAGACAGGAGCTATGGCTACACCTTC.

The chain combines TRBV13 with TRBJ1-1, with 7 nucleotides matching TRBD1. V dropped 2 bases and J dropped 1; count of bases not matched to a gene: 16. CDR1 PRHDT and CDR2 FYEKMQ come from the germline V gene (reference sequence). This CDR3 comprises 19 residues. The CDR3 DNA reads as TGTGCCAGCAGCTTAAGGGCGGGGCAGGGGGTCTTACCGAACACTGAAGCTTTCTTT. Encoded protein: CASSLRAGQGVLPNTEAFF.